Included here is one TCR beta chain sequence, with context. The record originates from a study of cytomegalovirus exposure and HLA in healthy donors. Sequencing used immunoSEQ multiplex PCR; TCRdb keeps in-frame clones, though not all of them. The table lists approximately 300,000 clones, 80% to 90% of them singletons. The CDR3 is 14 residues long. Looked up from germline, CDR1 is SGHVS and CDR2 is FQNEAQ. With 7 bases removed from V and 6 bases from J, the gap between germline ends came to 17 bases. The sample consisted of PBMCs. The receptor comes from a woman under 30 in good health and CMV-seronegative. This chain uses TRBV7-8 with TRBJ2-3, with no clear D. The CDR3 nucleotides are TGTGCCAGCACCCCAGTCGTGCCACAGGATACGCAGTATTTT. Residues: CASTPVVPQDTQYF.